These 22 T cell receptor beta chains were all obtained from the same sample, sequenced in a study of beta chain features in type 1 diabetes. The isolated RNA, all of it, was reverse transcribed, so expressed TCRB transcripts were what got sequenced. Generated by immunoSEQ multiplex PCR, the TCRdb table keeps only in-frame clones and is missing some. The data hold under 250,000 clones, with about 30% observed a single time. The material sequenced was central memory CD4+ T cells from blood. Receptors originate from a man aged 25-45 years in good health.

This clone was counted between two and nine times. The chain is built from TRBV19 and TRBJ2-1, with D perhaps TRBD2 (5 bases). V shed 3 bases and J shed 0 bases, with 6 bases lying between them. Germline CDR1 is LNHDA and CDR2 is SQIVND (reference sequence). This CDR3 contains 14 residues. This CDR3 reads CASSIGSSYNEQFF. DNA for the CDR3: TGTGCCAGTAGTATTGGGAGCTCCTACAATGAGCAGTTCTTC.

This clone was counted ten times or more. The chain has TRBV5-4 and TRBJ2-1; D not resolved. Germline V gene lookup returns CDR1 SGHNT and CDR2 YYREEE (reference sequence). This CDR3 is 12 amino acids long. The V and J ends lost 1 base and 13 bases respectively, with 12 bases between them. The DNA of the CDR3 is TGTGCCAGCAGCTTGTCCAGCCCAAGACAGTTCTTC. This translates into CASSLSSPRQFF.

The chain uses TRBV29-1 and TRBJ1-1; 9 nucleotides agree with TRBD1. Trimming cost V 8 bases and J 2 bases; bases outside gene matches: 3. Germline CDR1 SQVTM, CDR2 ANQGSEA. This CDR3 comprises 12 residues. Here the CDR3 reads CSPDRGNTEAFF. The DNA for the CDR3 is TGCAGCCCGGACAGGGGTAACACTGAAGCTTTCTTT.

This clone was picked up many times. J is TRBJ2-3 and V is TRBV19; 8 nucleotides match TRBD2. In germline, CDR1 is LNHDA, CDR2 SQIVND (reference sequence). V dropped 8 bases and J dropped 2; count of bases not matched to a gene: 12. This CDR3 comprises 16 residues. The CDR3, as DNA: TGTGCCAGTTCCCCGTCAGGCGGGGGGTCCACAGATACGCAGTATTTT. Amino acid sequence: CASSPSGGGSTDTQYF. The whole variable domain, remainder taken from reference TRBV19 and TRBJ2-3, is DGGITQSPKYLFRKEGQNVTLSCEQNLNHDAMYWYRQDPGQGLRLIYYSQIVNDFQKGDIAEGYSVSREKKESFPLTVTSAQKNPTAFYLCASSPSGGGSTDTQYFGPGTRLTVL.

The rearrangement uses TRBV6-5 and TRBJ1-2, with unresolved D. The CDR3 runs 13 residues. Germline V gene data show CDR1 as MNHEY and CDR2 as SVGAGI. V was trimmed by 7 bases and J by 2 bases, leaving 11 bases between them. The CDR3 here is CASTKTANYGYTF. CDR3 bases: TGTGCCAGCACCAAGACCGCAAACTATGGCTACACCTTC.

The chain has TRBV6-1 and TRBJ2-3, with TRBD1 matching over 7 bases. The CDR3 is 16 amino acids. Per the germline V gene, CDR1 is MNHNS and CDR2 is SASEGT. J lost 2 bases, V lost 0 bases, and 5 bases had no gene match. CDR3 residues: CASSEARTGFTDTQYF. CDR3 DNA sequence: TGTGCCAGCAGTGAAGCCCGGACAGGATTCACAGATACGCAGTATTTT.

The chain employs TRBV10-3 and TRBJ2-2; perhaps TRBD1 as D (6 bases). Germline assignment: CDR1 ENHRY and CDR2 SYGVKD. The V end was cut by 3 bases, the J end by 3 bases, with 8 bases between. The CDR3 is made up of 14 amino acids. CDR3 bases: TGTGCCATCAGTGACAGGGGCGACACCGGGGAGCTGTTTTTT. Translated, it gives CAISDRGDTGELFF.

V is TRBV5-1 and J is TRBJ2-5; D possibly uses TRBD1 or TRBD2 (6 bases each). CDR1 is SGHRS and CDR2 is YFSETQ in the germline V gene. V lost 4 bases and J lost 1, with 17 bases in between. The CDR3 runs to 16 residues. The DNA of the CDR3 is TGCGCCAGCAGCCCTACCGGGGGCACTCTCCAAGAGACCCAGTACTTC. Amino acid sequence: CASSPTGGTLQETQYF. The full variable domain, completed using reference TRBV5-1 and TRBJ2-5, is KAGVTQTPRYLIKTRGQQVTLSCSPISGHRSVSWYQQTPGQGLQFLFEYFSETQRNKGNFPGRFSGRQFSNSRSEMNVSTLELGDSALYLCASSPTGGTLQETQYFGPGTRLLVL.

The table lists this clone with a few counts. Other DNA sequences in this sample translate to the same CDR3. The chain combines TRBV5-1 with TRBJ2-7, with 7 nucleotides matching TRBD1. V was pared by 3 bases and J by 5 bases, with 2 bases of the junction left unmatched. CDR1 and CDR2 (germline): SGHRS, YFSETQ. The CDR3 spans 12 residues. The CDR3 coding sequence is TGCGCCAGCAGCTCACAGGGGAACGAGCAGTACTTC. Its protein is CASSSQGNEQYF.

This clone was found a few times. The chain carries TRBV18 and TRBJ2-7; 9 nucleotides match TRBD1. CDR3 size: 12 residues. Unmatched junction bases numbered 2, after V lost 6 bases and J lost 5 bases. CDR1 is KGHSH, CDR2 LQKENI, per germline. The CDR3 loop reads CASSRDRDEQYF. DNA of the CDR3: TGTGCCAGCTCTCGGGACAGGGACGAGCAGTACTTC.

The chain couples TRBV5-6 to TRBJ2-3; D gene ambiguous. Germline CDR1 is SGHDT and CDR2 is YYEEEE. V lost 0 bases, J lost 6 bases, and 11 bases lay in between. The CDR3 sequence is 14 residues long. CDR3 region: CASSLGLSIDTQYF. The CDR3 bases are TGTGCCAGCAGCTTGGGGCTCTCGATCGATACGCAGTATTTT. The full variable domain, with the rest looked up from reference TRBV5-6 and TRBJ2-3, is DAGVTQSPTHLIKTRGQQVTLRCSPKSGHDTVSWYQQALGQGPQFIFQYYEEEERQRGNFPDRFSGHQFPNYSSELNVNALLLGDSALYLCASSLGLSIDTQYFGPGTRLTVL.

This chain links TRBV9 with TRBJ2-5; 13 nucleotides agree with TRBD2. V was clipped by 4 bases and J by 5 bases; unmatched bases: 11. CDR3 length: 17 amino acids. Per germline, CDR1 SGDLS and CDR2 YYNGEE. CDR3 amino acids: CASSPDWTSGSRETQYF. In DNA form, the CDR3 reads TGTGCCAGCAGCCCCGACTGGACTAGCGGGAGTCGGGAGACCCAGTACTTC.

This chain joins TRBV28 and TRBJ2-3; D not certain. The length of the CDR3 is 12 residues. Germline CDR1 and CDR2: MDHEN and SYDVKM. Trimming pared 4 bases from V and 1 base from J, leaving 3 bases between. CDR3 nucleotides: TGTGCCAGCAGTTCAGGCACAGATACGCAGTATTTT. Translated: CASSSGTDTQYF.

Written as DNA, the CDR3 is TGTGCCAGCAGCCCACCATTCCGGCTAGCGGGAGCCTCAGATACGCAGTATTTT. It codes for CASSPPFRLAGASDTQYF. V and J are TRBV7-9 and TRBJ2-3; 10 bases match TRBD2. Germline loops: CDR1 SEHNR, CDR2 FQNEAQ (reference sequence). The CDR3 length is 18 residues. With V trimmed by 5 bases and J by 4 bases, 15 bases remained unmatched.

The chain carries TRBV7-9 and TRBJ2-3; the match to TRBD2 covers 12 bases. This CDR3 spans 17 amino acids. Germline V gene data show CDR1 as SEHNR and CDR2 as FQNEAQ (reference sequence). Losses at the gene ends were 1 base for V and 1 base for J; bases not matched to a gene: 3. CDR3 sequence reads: CASSLGLAGAGTDTQYF. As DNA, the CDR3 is TGTGCCAGCAGCTTAGGACTAGCGGGGGCAGGCACAGATACGCAGTATTTT.

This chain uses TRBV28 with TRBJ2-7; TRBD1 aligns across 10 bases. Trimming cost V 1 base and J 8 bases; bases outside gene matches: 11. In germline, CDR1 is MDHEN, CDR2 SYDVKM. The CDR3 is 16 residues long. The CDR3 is CASSLSTGTGALKQYF. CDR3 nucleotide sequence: TGTGCCAGCAGTTTATCAACCGGGACAGGGGCTCTCAAGCAGTACTTC.

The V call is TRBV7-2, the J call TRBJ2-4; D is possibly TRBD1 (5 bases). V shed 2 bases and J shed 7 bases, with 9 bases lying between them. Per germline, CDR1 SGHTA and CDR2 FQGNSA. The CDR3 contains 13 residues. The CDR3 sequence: CASSLQGRNIQYF. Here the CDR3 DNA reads TGTGCCAGCAGCTTACAGGGCAGGAACATTCAGTACTTC.

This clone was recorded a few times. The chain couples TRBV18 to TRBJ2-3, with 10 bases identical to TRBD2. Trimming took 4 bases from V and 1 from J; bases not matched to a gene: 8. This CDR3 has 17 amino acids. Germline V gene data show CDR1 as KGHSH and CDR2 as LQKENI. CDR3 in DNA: TGTGCCAGCTCACATAGCGGGAGGAATGATGGCACAGATACGCAGTATTTT. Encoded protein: CASSHSGRNDGTDTQYF.

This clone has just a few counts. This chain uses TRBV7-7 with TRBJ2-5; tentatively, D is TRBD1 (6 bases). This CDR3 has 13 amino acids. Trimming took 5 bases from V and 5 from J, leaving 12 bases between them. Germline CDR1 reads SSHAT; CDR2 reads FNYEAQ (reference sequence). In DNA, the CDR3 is TGTGCCAGCAGCACCGGACAGCTGGAGACCCAGTACTTC. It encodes CASSTGQLETQYF. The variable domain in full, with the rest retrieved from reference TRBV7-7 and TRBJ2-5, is GAGVSQSPRYKVTKRGQDVTLRCDPISSHATLYWYQQALGQGPEFLTYFNYEAQPDKSGLPSDRFSAERPEGSISTLTIQRTEQRDSAMYRCASSTGQLETQYFGPGTRLLVL.

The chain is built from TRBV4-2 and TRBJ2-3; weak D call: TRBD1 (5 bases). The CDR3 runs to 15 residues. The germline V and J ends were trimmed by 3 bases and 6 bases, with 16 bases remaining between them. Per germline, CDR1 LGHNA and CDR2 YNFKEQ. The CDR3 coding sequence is TGTGCCAGCAGCCACTCAACGACGGCAGGGGATACGCAGTATTTT. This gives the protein CASSHSTTAGDTQYF.

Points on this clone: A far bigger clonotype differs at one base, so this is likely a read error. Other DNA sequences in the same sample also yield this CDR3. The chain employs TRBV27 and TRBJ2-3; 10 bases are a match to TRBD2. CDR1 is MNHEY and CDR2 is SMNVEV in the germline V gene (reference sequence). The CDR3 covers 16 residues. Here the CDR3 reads CASRAKGLAVTDTQYF. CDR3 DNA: TGTGCAAGCAGGGCCAAAGGACTAGCGGTGACAGATACGCAGTATTTT.

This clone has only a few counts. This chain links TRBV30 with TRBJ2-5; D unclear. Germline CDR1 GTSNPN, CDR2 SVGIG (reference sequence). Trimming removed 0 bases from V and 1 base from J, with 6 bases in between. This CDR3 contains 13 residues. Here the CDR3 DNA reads TGTGCCTGGAGTGTCATGAGCCAAGAGACCCAGTACTTC. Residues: CAWSVMSQETQYF.